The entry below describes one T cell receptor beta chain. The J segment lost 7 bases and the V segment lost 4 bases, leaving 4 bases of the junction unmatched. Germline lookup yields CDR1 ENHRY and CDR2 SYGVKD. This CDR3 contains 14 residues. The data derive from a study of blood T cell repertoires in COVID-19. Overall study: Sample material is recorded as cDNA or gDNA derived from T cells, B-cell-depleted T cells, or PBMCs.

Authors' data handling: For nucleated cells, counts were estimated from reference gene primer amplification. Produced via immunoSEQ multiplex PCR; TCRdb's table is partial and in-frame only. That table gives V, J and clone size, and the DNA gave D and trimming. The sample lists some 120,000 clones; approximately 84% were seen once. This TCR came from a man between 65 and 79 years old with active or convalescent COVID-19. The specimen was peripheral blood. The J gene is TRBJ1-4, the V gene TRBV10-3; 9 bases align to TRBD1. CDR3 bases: TGTGCCATCAGTGGGGACAGGGTTGGTGAAAAACTGTTTTTT. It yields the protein CAISGDRVGEKLFF.